A selection of T cell receptor beta chains follows, all from one sample in a study of Ad26.COV2.S vaccination and SARS-CoV-2 variants. Profiling relied on immunoSEQ multiplex PCR, and the TCRdb table lists in-frame clones only, not all of them. The top ten hold 5.5% of the sample, which has fewer than 400,000 clones, roughly 90% seen once. The sequencing used peripheral blood, collected in a trial of Ad26.COV2.S vaccine versus placebo. The receptor set was obtained from a person aged 18-60 years who received the Ad26.COV2.S COVID-19 vaccine or a placebo. CDR3s include the opening cysteine and the closing phenylalanine or tryptophan. A D gene is named only where the DNA matches it firmly. Clone size is not always given. Where it is, it says once, few, many or a class for expanded clones.

-,TRBV6-6,-,CASSYVVYNQPQHF
-,TRBV2,-,CASIDQVAEGYTF
once,TRBV4-1,-,CASSQEGGPTYNEQFF
-,TRBV6-5,TRBD2,CASSYEGLASGELFF
-,TRBV11-2,-,CARAPGGPETEAFF
-,TRBV12-3/TRBV12-4,-,CASSLAEGETQYF
-,TRBV7-9,-,CASSLAGSDTQYF
-,TRBV6-2/TRBV6-3,TRBD1,CASSATRTGGNEQFF
-,TRBV13,TRBD1,CASSQTGGTEAFF
-,TRBV6-5,-,CASSYSGTTGELFF
-,TRBV9,TRBD1,CASSESTGVFYGYTF
-,TRBV18,-,CASSPPSRDLNTGELFF
-,TRBV29-1,-,CSVEDFLQGGYEQYF
-,TRBV4-3,-,CASSQLYPPGVTGELFF